One and the same sample provided the 20 T cell receptor beta chains below, sequenced in a study of T cell responses to AZD1222 COVID-19 vaccine. Method: immunoSEQ multiplex PCR; TCRdb's copy keeps in-frame clones and lacks some. The data show about 180,000 clones, 85% to 90% seen once. The sequences come from peripheral blood, collected on day 0 of AZD1222 vaccination. The receptor source for this set is an adult in good health.

This sequence joins TRBV12-3 or TRBV12-4 and TRBJ1-2, with D unresolved. There are 13 residues in the CDR3. Trimming cost V 6 bases and J 4 bases, with 12 bases left between them. As DNA, the CDR3 is TGTGCCAGCAGGGCCCCAACGGGCTATGGCTACACCTTC. Residues: CASRAPTGYGYTF.

The chain employs TRBV18 and TRBJ1-1, with TRBD1 identical over 8 bases. The length of the CDR3 is 13 residues. CDR1 is KGHSH and CDR2 is LQKENI in the germline V gene. Trimming removed 3 bases from V and 4 bases from J; junction bases left unmatched: 1. The CDR3 bases are TGTGCCAGCTCACCCGGGACAGGCACTGAAGCTTTCTTT. As protein: CASSPGTGTEAFF.

The rearrangement joins TRBV7-8 to TRBJ1-1, with 8 bases identical to TRBD1. Unmatched junction bases numbered 7, after V lost 4 bases and J lost 9 bases. Germline lookup yields CDR1 SGHVS and CDR2 FQNEAQ. The CDR3 runs 13 residues. CDR3: CASSSRTGPKAFF. The CDR3 DNA sequence: TGTGCCAGCAGCTCTAGGACAGGGCCTAAAGCTTTCTTT.

The chain links TRBV2 to TRBJ2-1; D might be TRBD1 or TRBD2, each matching 5 bases. Germline CDR1 SNHLY, CDR2 FYNNEI. V gave up 2 bases and J gave up 7 bases, with 12 bases separating them. The CDR3 sequence is 14 residues long. CDR3 residues: CASSEWDPSNEQFF. The CDR3 coding sequence is TGTGCCAGCAGTGAATGGGACCCCTCAAATGAGCAGTTCTTC.

This chain connects TRBV11-2 to TRBJ1-2; TRBD1 is a possible D gene (5 bases). V was trimmed by 4 bases and J by 0 bases, leaving 15 bases between them. The germline V gene has CDR1 SGHAT and CDR2 FQNNGV. The CDR3 extends over 16 amino acids. The CDR3 region has the DNA TGTGCCAGCAGCTCGGGTCGAGGGGCTGCTAACTATGGCTACACCTTC. Amino acids: CASSSGRGAANYGYTF.

The genes are TRBV9 and TRBJ2-5; 11 nucleotides line up with TRBD2. Germline V gives CDR1 SGDLS, CDR2 YYNGEE. V gave up 0 bases and J gave up 3 bases; unmatched junction bases: 1. This CDR3 region has 15 residues. DNA for the CDR3: TGTGCCAGCAGCGTAGGTAGCGGGGGGGAAGAGACCCAGTACTTC. Translated: CASSVGSGGEETQYF.

The chain employs TRBV5-4 and TRBJ2-7; TRBD1 is a possible D gene (6 bases). The CDR3 length is 15 residues. The germline V gene encodes CDR1 SGHNT and CDR2 YYREEE (reference sequence). Trimming took off 4 bases at V and 2 bases at J, with 16 bases between the two ends. CDR3 sequence (DNA): TGTGCCAGCAGCCTTCCCACAGGGAGTGCCTACGAGCAGTACTTC. Translation gives CASSLPTGSAYEQYF.

The chain is built from TRBV4-3 and TRBJ1-2, with D maybe TRBD1 (5 bases). The CDR3 spans 14 residues. The ends were cut back, 0 bases at V and 5 bases at J, with 10 bases in the middle. Germline V lookup: CDR1 LGHNA, CDR2 YSLEER. CDR3 DNA: TGCGCCAGCAGCCAAGATCGGGCAGGGTATGGCTACACCTTC. Protein product: CASSQDRAGYGYTF.

The genes are TRBV4-2 and TRBJ1-1; perhaps TRBD1 as D (6 bases). V lost 0 bases to trimming and J lost 3 bases, with 17 bases between them. The CDR3 extends over 17 amino acids. Germline CDR1 is LGHNA and CDR2 is YNFKEQ. In DNA, the CDR3 is TGTGCCAGCAGCCAAGAGACGTACAGGGTAGCGGACACTGAAGCTTTCTTT. This translates into CASSQETYRVADTEAFF.

The rearrangement uses TRBV3-1 (or the pseudogene TRBV3-2) and TRBJ2-5, with 10 bases matching TRBD2. V lost 0 bases and J lost 4; bases outside the gene matches: 17. The CDR3 is made up of 20 amino acids. The germline V gene has CDR1 LGHDT and CDR2 YNNKEL (reference sequence). The CDR3 sequence: CASSQDGGASGGLKRETQYF. CDR3 coding DNA: TGTGCCAGCAGCCAAGATGGAGGGGCTAGCGGGGGATTGAAGAGAGAGACCCAGTACTTC.

Only one count was recorded for this clone. This chain joins TRBV9 and TRBJ2-7; possibly TRBD1 or TRBD2 for D (6 bases each). The V end was cut by 0 bases, the J end by 2 bases, with 12 bases between. CDR1 and CDR2 from the germline V gene are SGDLS and YYNGEE. The CDR3 spans 15 residues. This CDR3 reads CASSVGGATTYEQYF. CDR3 nucleotide sequence: TGTGCCAGCAGCGTAGGGGGGGCTACCACCTACGAGCAGTACTTC.

This clone was seen a single time. In nucleotides, the CDR3 is TGTGCCAGCAGCCTAGAAGGGTTCGATCAGCCCCAGCATTTT. It encodes CASSLEGFDQPQHF. V usage is TRBV7-9 and J usage is TRBJ1-5; D not certain. V shed 5 bases and J shed 5 bases, with 13 bases lying between them. Germline-derived CDR1 and CDR2 are SEHNR and FQNEAQ (reference sequence). This CDR3 region has 14 residues.

This clone was observed once. Other DNA sequences in this sample translate to the same CDR3. The CDR3 sequence is CASSLGTGGNTEAFF. CDR3 sequence (DNA): TGTGCCAGCAGCCTAGGGACAGGGGGCAACACTGAAGCTTTCTTT. J is TRBJ1-1 and V is TRBV5-4, with 12 positions matching TRBD1. CDR3 length equals 15 residues. CDR1 SGHNT and CDR2 YYREEE come from the germline V gene (reference sequence). J lost 2 bases, V lost 4 bases, and 3 bases had no gene match. Drawing the rest from reference TRBV5-4 and TRBJ1-1, the complete variable domain is ETGVTQSPTHLIKTRGQQVTLRCSSQSGHNTVSWYQQALGQGPQFIFQYYREEENGRGNFPPRFSGLQFPNYSSELNVNALELDDSALYLCASSLGTGGNTEAFFGQGTRLTVV.

The rearrangement links TRBV5-4 to TRBJ1-1, with D unresolved. Germline V gene sequence: CDR1 SGHNT, CDR2 YYREEE (reference sequence). The CDR3 loop spans 13 amino acids. V lost 0 bases and J 5 bases, leaving 8 bases between the germline ends. The chain's CDR3 is CASSLGSGTEAFF. In DNA, the CDR3 is TGTGCCAGCAGCTTGGGTAGTGGGACTGAAGCTTTCTTT.

J is TRBJ1-1 and V is TRBV24-1; TRBD1 is a possible D gene (5 bases). The CDR3 is made up of 13 amino acids. Germline CDR1 KGHDR, CDR2 SFDVKD. Trimming removed 9 bases from V and 0 bases from J, with 10 bases in between. The CDR3 bases are TGTGCCACCTCCGACAGCATGAACACTGAAGCTTTCTTT. Encoded protein: CATSDSMNTEAFF.

V gene TRBV24-1 combines with J gene TRBJ1-1, with TRBD1 as a possible D gene (5 bases). The germline V gene encodes CDR1 KGHDR and CDR2 SFDVKD. There are 18 residues in the CDR3. The V gene lost 2 bases and the J gene lost 1 base, with 19 bases spanning the gap. CDR3: CATSDSRGGIQENTEAFF. The DNA of the CDR3 is TGTGCCACCAGTGATTCACGGGGAGGTATACAGGAGAACACTGAAGCTTTCTTT.

The chain joins TRBV4-1 to TRBJ1-1; perhaps TRBD1 as D (5 bases). V was pared by 0 bases and J by 0 bases, with 11 bases between. Germline V lookup: CDR1 MGHRA, CDR2 YSYEKL. The CDR3 has 16 residues. The DNA of the CDR3 is TGCGCCAGCAGCCAAGAGGATCTCAGGGTGAACACTGAAGCTTTCTTT. Protein product: CASSQEDLRVNTEAFF.

This chain uses TRBV7-8 with TRBJ1-2; 7 bases agree with TRBD1. Germline-derived CDR1 and CDR2 are SGHVS and FQNEAQ. The J segment lost 4 bases and the V segment lost 0 bases, leaving 5 bases of the junction unmatched. The length of the CDR3 is 15 residues. The CDR3 coding sequence is TGTGCCAGCAGCTTAGCAAAGACAGGGCCCTATGGCTACACCTTC. It codes for CASSLAKTGPYGYTF.

This chain connects TRBV10-2 to TRBJ2-2, with 7 bases lining up with TRBD2. Germline-derived CDR1 and CDR2 are WSHSY and SAAADI. With 6 bases clipped from V and 0 bases from J, the junction kept 4 bases outside the gene matches. The CDR3 has 15 amino acids. The CDR3 region is CASSSGTTNTGELFF. The CDR3 DNA sequence: TGCGCCAGCAGCTCCGGGACTACGAACACCGGGGAGCTGTTTTTT.

This chain links TRBV4-2 with TRBJ2-3; D gene unclear. The CDR3 runs to 11 residues. Trimming removed 1 base from V and 6 bases from J, with 2 bases in between. CDR1 LGHNA and CDR2 YNFKEQ come from the germline V gene. DNA of the CDR3: TGTGCCAGCAGCCAAGTGGATACGCAGTATTTT. Its translation is CASSQVDTQYF.